This T cell receptor (beta chain) was obtained from a study of T-cell memory formation after mild COVID-19. The wider study: The study found TCR clusters largely donor specific.

The study's findings and limits: Cross-reactive memory apparently joined, as some responding clones appeared in pre-infection memory. Clones shrinking from day 15 to 85 showed even CD4/CD8 mixes; later expanders tilted CD4+.

Comments on this clonotype: What it binds is unknown.

The authors produced TCR alpha and TCR beta cDNA libraries with sample barcodes and UMIs by 5'RACE using constant-segment primers. TCRdb used MiXCR to reprocess the 5' RACE reads, holding one entry per CDR3 protein. Among about 420,000 distinct CDR3 sequences listed, about 22% were seen once. Germline values: CDR1 LGHDT, CDR2 YNNKEL (reference sequence). Germline trimming cut 0 bases from V and 4 bases from J; bases unmatched to any gene: 6. This CDR3 has 17 amino acids. This TCR came from an adult woman who had mild COVID-19 (a few samples of this study predate the infection). Cell type and time point are not known. This sequence joins TRBV3-1 and TRBJ2-1; 10 bases are a match to TRBD2. The specimen sequenced was PBMCs or a T cell subset sorted from them (not recorded which). In DNA form, the CDR3 reads TGTGCCAGCAGCCAAGATCGGGCGACTAGCGGGTACAATGAGCAGTTCTTC. Its translation: CASSQDRATSGYNEQFF.